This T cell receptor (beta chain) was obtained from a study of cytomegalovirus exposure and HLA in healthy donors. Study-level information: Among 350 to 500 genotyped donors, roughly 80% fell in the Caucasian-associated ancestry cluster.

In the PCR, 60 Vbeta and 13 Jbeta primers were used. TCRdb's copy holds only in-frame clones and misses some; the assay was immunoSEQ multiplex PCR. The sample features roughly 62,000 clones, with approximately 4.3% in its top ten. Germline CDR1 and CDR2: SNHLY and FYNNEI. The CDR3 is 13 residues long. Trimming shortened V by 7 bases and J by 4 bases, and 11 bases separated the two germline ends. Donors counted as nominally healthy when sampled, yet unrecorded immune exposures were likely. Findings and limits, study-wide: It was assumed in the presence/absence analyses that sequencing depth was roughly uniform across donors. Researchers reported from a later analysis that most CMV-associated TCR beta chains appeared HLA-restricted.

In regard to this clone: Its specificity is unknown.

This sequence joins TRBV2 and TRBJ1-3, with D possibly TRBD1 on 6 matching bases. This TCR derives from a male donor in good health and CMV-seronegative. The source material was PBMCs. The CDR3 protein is CASNGQQGNTIYF. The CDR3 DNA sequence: TGTGCCAGCAACGGACAGCAAGGAAACACCATATATTTT. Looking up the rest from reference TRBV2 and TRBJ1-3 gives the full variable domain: EPEVTQTPSHQVTQMGQEVILRCVPISNHLYFYWYRQILGQKVEFLVSFYNNEISEKSEIFDDQFSVERPDGSNFTLKIRSTKLEDSAMYFCASNGQQGNTIYFGEGSWLTVV.